This T cell receptor beta chain was recovered during a study of T-cell memory formation after mild COVID-19. General observations from the study: Pre-infection memory already had some responding clones, implying cross-reactive memory joined.

V was pared by 9 bases and J by 2 bases, with 15 bases between. This CDR3 contains 14 residues. Germline CDR1 reads ENHRY; CDR2 reads SYGVKD. MiXCR, run by TCRdb on the 5' RACE reads, gives a single entry per CDR3 protein. The sample lists fewer than 400,000 distinct CDR3 sequences, 10% to 15% occurring once. A remark on this clonotype: What it recognizes is unknown.

This sequence was found in a man younger than 35 who had mild COVID-19 (a few samples of this study predate the infection). Cell type and time point are not known. Material: PBMCs or a T cell subset sorted from them (not recorded which). The V call is TRBV10-3, the J call TRBJ2-3; perhaps TRBD2 as D (6 bases). The CDR3 DNA reads as TGTGCCATAAGGGGACTCGCATACACAGATACGCAGTATTTT. Amino acids: CAIRGLAYTDTQYF.